The entry that follows covers one T cell receptor (beta chain) sequence. This entry comes from a study of blood T cell repertoires in COVID-19. Trimming cost V 3 bases and J 8 bases, with 7 bases left between them. Germline CDR1 and CDR2: LNHDA and SQIVND (reference sequence). This CDR3 region has 11 residues. In the original analysis: Amplification of reference gene primers provided the estimated nucleated cell counts. Method: immunoSEQ multiplex PCR; TCRdb's copy keeps in-frame clones and lacks some. The V and J calls and clone size are taken from that table; D and trimming were inferred from the DNA. The sample consists of about 120,000 clones, 65% to 90% of them appearing once.

This receptor was taken from an elderly man with acute or convalescent COVID-19. The sample comprised peripheral blood. J is TRBJ1-2 and V is TRBV19; D gene ambiguous. The CDR3 loop is CASSIHRGYTF. The CDR3 bases are TGTGCCAGTAGTATCCACAGAGGCTACACCTTC.